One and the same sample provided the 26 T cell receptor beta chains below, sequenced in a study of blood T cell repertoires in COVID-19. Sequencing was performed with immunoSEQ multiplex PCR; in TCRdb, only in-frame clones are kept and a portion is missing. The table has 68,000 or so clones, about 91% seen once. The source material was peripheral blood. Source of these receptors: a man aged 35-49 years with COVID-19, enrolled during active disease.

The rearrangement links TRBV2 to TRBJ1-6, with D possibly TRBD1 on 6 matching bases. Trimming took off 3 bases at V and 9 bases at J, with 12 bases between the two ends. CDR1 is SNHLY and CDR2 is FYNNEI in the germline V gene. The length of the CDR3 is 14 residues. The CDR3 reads CASSEEGGGSPLHF. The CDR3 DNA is TGTGCCAGCAGTGAGGAGGGAGGGGGTTCACCCCTCCACTTT.

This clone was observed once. This CDR3 is CASWGTGAYNEQFF. In DNA form, the CDR3 reads TGTGCCTCCTGGGGGACAGGGGCCTACAATGAGCAGTTCTTC. The J gene is TRBJ2-1, the V gene TRBV10-3; 10 bases match TRBD1. Trimming took 11 bases from V and 2 from J; bases not matched to a gene: 6. The CDR3 is 14 amino acids. Germline V gene data show CDR1 as ENHRY and CDR2 as SYGVKD.

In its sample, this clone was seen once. In nucleotides, the CDR3 is TGTGCCAGCAGCTTAGGTCCAGGGGGTAACAATCAGCCCCAGCATTTT. It yields the protein CASSLGPGGNNQPQHF. The chain links TRBV3-1 (or the pseudogene TRBV3-2) to TRBJ1-5; 7 bases are a match to TRBD1. The V segment lost 5 bases and the J segment 3 bases; nucleotides outside the gene matches: 10. The V gene's germline CDR1 is LGHDT and CDR2 YNNKEL (reference sequence). The CDR3 is 16 residues long.

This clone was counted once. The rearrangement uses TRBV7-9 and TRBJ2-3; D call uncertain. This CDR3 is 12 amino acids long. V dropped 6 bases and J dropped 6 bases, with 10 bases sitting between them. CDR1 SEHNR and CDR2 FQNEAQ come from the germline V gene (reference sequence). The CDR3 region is CASSQSADTQYF. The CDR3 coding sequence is TGTGCCAGCAGTCAAAGCGCGGATACGCAGTATTTT.

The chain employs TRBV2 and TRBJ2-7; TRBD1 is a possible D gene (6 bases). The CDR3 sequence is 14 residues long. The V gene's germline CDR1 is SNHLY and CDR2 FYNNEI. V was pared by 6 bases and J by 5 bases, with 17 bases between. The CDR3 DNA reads TGTGCCAGCAGGGAACAGGGTCCGACAAACGAGCAGTACTTC. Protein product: CASREQGPTNEQYF.

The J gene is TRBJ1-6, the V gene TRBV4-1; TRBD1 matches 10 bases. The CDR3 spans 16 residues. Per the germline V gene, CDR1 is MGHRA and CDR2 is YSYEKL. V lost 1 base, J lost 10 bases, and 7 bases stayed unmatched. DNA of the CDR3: TGCGCCAGCAGCCAAGCGACAGGGGGCGTCGGATCACCCCTCCACTTT. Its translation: CASSQATGGVGSPLHF.

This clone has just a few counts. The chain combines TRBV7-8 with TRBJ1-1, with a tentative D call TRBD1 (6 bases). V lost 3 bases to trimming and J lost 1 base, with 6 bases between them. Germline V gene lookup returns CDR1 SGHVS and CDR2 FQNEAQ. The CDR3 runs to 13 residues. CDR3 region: CASSLDRNTEAFF. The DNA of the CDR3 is TGTGCCAGCAGCTTGGACAGGAACACTGAAGCTTTCTTT. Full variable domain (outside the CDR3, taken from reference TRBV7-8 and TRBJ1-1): GAGVSQSPRYKVAKRGQDVALRCDPISGHVSLFWYQQALGQGPEFLTYFQNEAQLDKSGLPSDRFFAERPEGSVSTLKIQRTQQEDSAVYLCASSLDRNTEAFFGQGTRLTVV.

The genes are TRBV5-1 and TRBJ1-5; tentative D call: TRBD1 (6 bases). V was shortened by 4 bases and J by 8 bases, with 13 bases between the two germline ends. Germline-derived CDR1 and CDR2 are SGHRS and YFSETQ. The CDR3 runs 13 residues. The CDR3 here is CASSEQGGEPQHF. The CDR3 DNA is TGCGCCAGCAGCGAACAGGGTGGAGAGCCCCAGCATTTT.

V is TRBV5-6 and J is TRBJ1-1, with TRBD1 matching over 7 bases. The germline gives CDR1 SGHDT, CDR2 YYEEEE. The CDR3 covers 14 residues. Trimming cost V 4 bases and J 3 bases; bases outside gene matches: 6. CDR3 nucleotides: TGTGCCAGCAGCAAGCGACAGGGCTACACTGAAGCTTTCTTT. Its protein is CASSKRQGYTEAFF. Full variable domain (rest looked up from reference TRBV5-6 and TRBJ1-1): DAGVTQSPTHLIKTRGQQVTLRCSPKSGHDTVSWYQQALGQGPQFIFQYYEEEERQRGNFPDRFSGHQFPNYSSELNVNALLLGDSALYLCASSKRQGYTEAFFGQGTRLTVV.

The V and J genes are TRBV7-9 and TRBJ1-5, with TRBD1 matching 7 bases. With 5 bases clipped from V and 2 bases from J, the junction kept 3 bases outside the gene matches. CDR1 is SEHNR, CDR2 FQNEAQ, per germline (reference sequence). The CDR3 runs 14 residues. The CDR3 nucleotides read TGTGCCAGCAGCCAAACAGGGGGCAATCAGCCCCAGCATTTT. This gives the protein CASSQTGGNQPQHF.

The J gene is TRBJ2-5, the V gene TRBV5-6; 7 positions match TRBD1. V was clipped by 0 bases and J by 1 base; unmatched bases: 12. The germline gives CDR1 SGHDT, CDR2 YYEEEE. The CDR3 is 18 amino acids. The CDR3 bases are TGTGCCAGCAGCTTGGGTGATGGCTCAGGGGGATTCCAAGAGACCCAGTACTTC. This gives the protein CASSLGDGSGGFQETQYF.

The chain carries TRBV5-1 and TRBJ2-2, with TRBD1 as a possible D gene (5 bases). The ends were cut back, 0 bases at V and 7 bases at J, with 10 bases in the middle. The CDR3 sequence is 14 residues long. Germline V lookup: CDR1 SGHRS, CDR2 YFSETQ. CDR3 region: CASSLGQSYGELFF. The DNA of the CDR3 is TGCGCCAGCAGCTTGGGACAGAGCTACGGGGAGCTGTTTTTT.

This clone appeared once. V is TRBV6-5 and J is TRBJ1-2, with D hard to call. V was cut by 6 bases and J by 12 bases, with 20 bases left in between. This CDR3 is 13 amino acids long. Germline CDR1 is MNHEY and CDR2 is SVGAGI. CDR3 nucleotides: TGTGCCAGCAGCCCCCCGGGTGAGGGTGTAGACACCTTC. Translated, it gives CASSPPGEGVDTF.

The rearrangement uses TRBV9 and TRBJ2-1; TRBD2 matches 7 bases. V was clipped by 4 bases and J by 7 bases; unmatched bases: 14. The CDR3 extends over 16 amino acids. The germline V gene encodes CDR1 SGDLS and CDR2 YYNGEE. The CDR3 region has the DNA TGTGCCAGCAGCCCTACCCTAGCGGAGTCTATGAATGAGCAGTTCTTC. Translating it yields CASSPTLAESMNEQFF.

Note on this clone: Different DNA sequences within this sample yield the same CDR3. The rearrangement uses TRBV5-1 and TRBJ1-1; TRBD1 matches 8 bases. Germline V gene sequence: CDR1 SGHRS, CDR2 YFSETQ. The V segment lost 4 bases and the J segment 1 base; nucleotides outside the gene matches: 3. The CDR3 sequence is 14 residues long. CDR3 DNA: TGCGCCAGCAGCACCGGACAGGGGAACACTGAAGCTTTCTTT. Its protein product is CASSTGQGNTEAFF.

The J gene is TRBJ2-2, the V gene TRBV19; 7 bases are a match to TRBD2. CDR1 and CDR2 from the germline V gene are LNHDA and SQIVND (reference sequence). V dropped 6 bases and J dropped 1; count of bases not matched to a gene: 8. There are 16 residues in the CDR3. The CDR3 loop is CASRDLGGKNTGELFF. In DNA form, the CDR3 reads TGTGCCAGTAGAGATTTGGGGGGGAAGAACACCGGGGAGCTGTTTTTT. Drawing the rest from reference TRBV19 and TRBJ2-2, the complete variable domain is DGGITQSPKYLFRKEGQNVTLSCEQNLNHDAMYWYRQDPGQGLRLIYYSQIVNDFQKGDIAEGYSVSREKKESFPLTVTSAQKNPTAFYLCASRDLGGKNTGELFFGEGSRLTVL.

CDR3 sequence: CASSDGGVGETQYF. The CDR3, as DNA: TGTGCCAGCAGTGACGGAGGGGTTGGCGAGACCCAGTACTTC. This chain uses TRBV6-1 with TRBJ2-5, with TRBD2 as a possible D gene (6 bases). CDR1 is MNHNS and CDR2 is SASEGT in the germline V gene. Trimming removed 3 bases from V and 5 bases from J, with 13 bases in between. This CDR3 is 14 amino acids long.

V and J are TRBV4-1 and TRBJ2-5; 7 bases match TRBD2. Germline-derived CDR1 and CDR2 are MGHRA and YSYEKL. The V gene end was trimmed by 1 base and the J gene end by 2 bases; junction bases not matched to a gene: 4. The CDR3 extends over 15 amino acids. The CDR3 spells CASSQGRGRQETQYF. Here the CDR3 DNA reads TGCGCCAGCAGCCAAGGGCGGGGGAGACAAGAGACCCAGTACTTC.

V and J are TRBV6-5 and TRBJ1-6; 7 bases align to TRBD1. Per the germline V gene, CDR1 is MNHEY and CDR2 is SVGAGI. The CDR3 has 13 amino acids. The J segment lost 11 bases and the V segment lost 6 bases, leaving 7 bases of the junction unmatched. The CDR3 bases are TGTGCCAGCAGAGACATAACAGGGGCACCCCTCCACTTT. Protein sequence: CASRDITGAPLHF.

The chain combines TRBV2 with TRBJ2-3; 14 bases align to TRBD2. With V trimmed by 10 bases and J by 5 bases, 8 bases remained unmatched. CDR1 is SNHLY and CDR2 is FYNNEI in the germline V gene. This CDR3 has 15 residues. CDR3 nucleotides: TGTGCCAACCCGACTAGCGGGGGGGCAATAGATACGCAGTATTTT. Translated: CANPTSGGAIDTQYF.

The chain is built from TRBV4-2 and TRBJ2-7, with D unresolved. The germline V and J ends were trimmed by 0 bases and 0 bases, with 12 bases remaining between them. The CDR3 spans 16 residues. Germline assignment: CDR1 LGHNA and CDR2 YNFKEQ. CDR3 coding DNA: TGTGCCAGCAGCCAAGATCAGTACACCACCTCCTACGAGCAGTACTTC. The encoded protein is CASSQDQYTTSYEQYF.

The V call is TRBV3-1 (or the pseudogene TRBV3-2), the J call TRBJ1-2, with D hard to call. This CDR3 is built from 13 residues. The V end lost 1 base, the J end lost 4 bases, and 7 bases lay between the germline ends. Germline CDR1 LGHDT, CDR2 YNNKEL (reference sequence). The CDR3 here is CASSQGGGYGYTF. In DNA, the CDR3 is TGTGCCAGCAGCCAAGGAGGAGGCTATGGCTACACCTTC.

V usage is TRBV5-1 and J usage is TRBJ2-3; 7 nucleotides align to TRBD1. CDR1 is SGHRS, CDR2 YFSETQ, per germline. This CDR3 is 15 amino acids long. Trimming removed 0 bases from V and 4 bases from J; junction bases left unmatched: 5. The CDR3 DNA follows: TGCGCCAGCAGCTTGGCTGGACAGGTACCAGATACGCAGTATTTT. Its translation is CASSLAGQVPDTQYF.

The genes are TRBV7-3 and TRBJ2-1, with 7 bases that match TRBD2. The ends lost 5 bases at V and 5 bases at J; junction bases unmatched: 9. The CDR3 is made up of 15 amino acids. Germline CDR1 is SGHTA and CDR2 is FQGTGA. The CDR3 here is CASSPLPSGNNEQFF. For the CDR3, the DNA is TGTGCCAGCAGCCCCCTGCCTAGCGGAAACAATGAGCAGTTCTTC.

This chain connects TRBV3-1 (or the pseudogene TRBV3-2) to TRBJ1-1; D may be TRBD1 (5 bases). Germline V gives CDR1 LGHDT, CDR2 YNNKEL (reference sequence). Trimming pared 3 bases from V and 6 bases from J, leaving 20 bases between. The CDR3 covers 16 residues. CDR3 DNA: TGTGCCAGCAGCCATGGGTTTTTGAAGGGGAGGGCTGAAGCTTTCTTT. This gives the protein CASSHGFLKGRAEAFF.

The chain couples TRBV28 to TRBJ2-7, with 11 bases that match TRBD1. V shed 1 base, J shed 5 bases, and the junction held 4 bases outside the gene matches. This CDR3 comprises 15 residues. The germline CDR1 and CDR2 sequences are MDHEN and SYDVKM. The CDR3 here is CASSLYGTGGNEQYF. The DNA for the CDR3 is TGTGCCAGCAGTTTATATGGGACAGGGGGTAACGAGCAGTACTTC.